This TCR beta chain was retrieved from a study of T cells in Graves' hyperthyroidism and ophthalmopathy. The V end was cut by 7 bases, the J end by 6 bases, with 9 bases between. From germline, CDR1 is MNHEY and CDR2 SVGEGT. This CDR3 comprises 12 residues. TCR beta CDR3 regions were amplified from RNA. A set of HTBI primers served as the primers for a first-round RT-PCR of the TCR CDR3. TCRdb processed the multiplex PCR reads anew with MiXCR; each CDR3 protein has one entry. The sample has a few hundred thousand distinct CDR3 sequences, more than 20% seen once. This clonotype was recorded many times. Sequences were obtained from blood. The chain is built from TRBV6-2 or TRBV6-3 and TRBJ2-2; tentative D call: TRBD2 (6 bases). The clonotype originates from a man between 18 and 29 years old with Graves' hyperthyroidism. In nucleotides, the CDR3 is TGTGCCAGCACTCCGGGGGCCGGGGAGCTGTTTTTT. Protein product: CASTPGAGELFF.